This T cell receptor (beta chain) was sequenced during a study of blood T cell repertoires in COVID-19. About the study: Sites in the United States, Italy and Spain provided acute and convalescent COVID-19 samples. Sources were T cells, B-cell-depleted T cells, or PBMCs; the material itself was cDNA or gDNA.

In the original processing: How many nucleated cells were present was estimated from reference gene primer amplification. The repertoire was sequenced with immunoSEQ multiplex PCR; TCRdb's copy has only in-frame clones and lacks some. D and trimming come from the DNA, and the V and J calls and clone size come from that table. The table has 100,000 to 130,000 clones, 65% to 80% seen once. Per germline, CDR1 SGHTA and CDR2 FQGNSA. CDR3 length: 16 amino acids. J lost 4 bases, V lost 6 bases, and 9 bases had no gene match. This chain uses TRBV7-2 with TRBJ2-2, with TRBD2 matching 9 bases. The sample was peripheral blood. The clonotype was recovered from a woman in her thirties or forties with acute or convalescent COVID-19. The CDR3 sequence is CASRTGRGGRTGELFF. DNA for the CDR3: TGTGCCAGCAGAACGGGGCGGGGGGGCCGCACCGGGGAGCTGTTTTTT. The full variable domain, its missing parts supplied by reference TRBV7-2 and TRBJ2-2, is GAGVSQSPSNKVTEKGKDVELRCDPISGHTALYWYRQSLGQGLEFLIYFQGNSAPDKSGLPSDRFSAERTGGSVSTLTIQRTQQEDSAVYLCASRTGRGGRTGELFFGEGSRLTVL.